This T cell receptor beta chain originates from a study of blood T cell repertoires in COVID-19. Study in general: Samples of COVID-19 (acute and convalescent) were obtained from the United States, Italy and Spain. Sources were T cells, B-cell-depleted T cells, or PBMCs; the material itself was cDNA or gDNA.

Authors' data handling: Nucleated cell counts were estimated from reference gene primer amplification. Using immunoSEQ multiplex PCR, the repertoire was profiled, and TCRdb retains in-frame clones only, with some absent. That table is the source of V, J and clone size, and D and trimming were worked out from the DNA. The repertoire includes 100,000 or so clones, roughly nine tenths of them detected once, and roughly 17% sits in the top ten. The CDR3 is 16 residues long. The germline V gene encodes CDR1 MNHEY and CDR2 SVGAGI. V lost 6 bases, J lost 5 bases, and 19 bases lay in between. This TCR was sampled from a man aged 45-60 years with acute or convalescent COVID-19. Input material: peripheral blood. The chain recombines TRBV6-5 with TRBJ2-2; the D gene is possibly TRBD1 (7 bases). Here the CDR3 DNA reads TGTGCCAGCAGCTACGCCTCACAGGGGAGGACCGGGGAGCTGTTTTTT. Residues: CASSYASQGRTGELFF.